These T cell receptor beta chains were read from a single sample in a study of T cell responses to AZD1222 COVID-19 vaccine. Using immunoSEQ multiplex PCR, the repertoire was profiled, and TCRdb retains in-frame clones only, with some absent. The sample includes roughly 140,000 clones, 92% of them seen just once. The material sequenced was peripheral blood, taken 28 days after the second AZD1222 dose. The receptors originated from an adult who received the AZD1222 COVID-19 vaccine. Both conserved end residues are part of each CDR3. A D gene is named only where the DNA matches it firmly. Size is stated for part of the rows, as once, few or many counts, or as a class when the clone is expanded.

clone size	J gene	CDR3 length	V gene	D gene	CDR3 DNA	CDR3 protein
-	TRBJ1-1	16	TRBV27	-	TGTGCCAGCAGTTTCTCGACGGGACGGCGGAACACTGAAGCTTTCTTT	CASSFSTGRRNTEAFF
-	TRBJ1-2	14	TRBV28	-	TGTGCCACCAACACATTACAGGGTGTTAGCGGCTACACCTTC	CATNTLQGVSGYTF
-	TRBJ2-2	14	TRBV7-2	-	TGTGCCAGCAGCTCCGACTATTGGGGCGGGGAGCTGTTTTTT	CASSSDYWGGELFF
once	TRBJ2-7	14	TRBV19	-	TGTGCCAGTAGTAAGGGCCTAGGAGCCTACGAGCAGTACTTC	CASSKGLGAYEQYF
once	TRBJ2-2	15	TRBV5-6	TRBD2	TGTGCCAGCAGCTTGCCGACTAGCAGCACCGGGGAGCTGTTTTTT	CASSLPTSSTGELFF
-	TRBJ2-1	16	TRBV24-1	TRBD2	TGTGCCACCAGTGATCCGACACTAGCGGCCCCGCGGGAGCAGTTCTTC	CATSDPTLAAPREQFF
-	TRBJ2-3	15	TRBV5-4	-	TGTGCCAGCAGCTGGCGGGTGGGCTCAGCAGATACGCAGTATTTT	CASSWRVGSADTQYF
-	TRBJ2-6	16	TRBV30	-	TGTGCCTGGAGTGTACTGGGGGTCCCTGGGGCCAACGTCCTGACTTTC	CAWSVLGVPGANVLTF
-	TRBJ1-4	15	TRBV29-1	TRBD1	TGCAGCGCTACCACAGGGGCTCGGGCCAATGAAAAACTGTTTTTT	CSATTGARANEKLFF
-	TRBJ2-7	13	TRBV7-9	TRBD1	TGTGCCAGCAGCCGGGACAGAAGATACGAGCAGTACTTC	CASSRDRRYEQYF
-	TRBJ2-7	16	TRBV20-1	-	TGCAGTGCTAGTTTGGGGGGGGCTAGCATAACCTACGAGCAGTACTTC	CSASLGGASITYEQYF
-	TRBJ1-4	12	TRBV19	-	TGTGCCAGTGGGGGACGCATGGAAAAACTGTTTTTT	CASGGRMEKLFF
-	TRBJ2-3	15	TRBV7-9	-	TGTGCCAGCAGCACCGGACGGGTTTTTACAGATACGCAGTATTTT	CASSTGRVFTDTQYF
-	TRBJ2-5	10	TRBV7-8	-	TGTGCCAGCAGCGGGGAGACCCAGTACTTC	CASSGETQYF
-	TRBJ1-6	18	TRBV28	TRBD1	TGTGCCAGCAGTTTGCTCGCCGGGACAGGGGACTTTAATTCACCCCTCCACTTT	CASSLLAGTGDFNSPLHF
few	TRBJ1-6	16	TRBV5-1	TRBD1	TGCGCCAGCAGCTTGGCCGGGGCAGGGGGTAATTCACCCCTCCACTTT	CASSLAGAGGNSPLHF
-	TRBJ2-7	16	TRBV9	TRBD2	TGTGCCAGCAGCGTATCTGGGACTAGCGGGATTAACGAGCAGTACTTC	CASSVSGTSGINEQYF
-	TRBJ2-1	16	TRBV7-2	-	TGTGCCAGCAGCCCTAATGGGCTACACCCTTACAATGAGCAGTTCTTC	CASSPNGLHPYNEQFF
few	TRBJ1-6	15	TRBV7-2	-	TGTGCCAGCAGCCACCAGGGGTGGATTAATTCACCCCTCCACTTT	CASSHQGWINSPLHF
few	TRBJ2-7	13	TRBV5-4	TRBD1	TGTGCCAGCAGCCCGGGACAGGGGGAAGAGCAGTACTTC	CASSPGQGEEQYF
-	TRBJ2-1	15	TRBV4-3	-	TGCGCCAGCAGCCAAGAAGTTAGCGGAAACAATGAGCAGTTCTTC	CASSQEVSGNNEQFF
once	TRBJ2-2	15	TRBV5-6	-	TGTGCCAGCAGCTCGGACGGCGTTGTTACCGGGGAGCTGTTTTTT	CASSSDGVVTGELFF
-	TRBJ2-1	17	TRBV7-9	-	TGTGCCAGCAGCCCCTTTAGTGGTCGGGGCTCCTACAATGAGCAGTTCTTC	CASSPFSGRGSYNEQFF
-	TRBJ1-2	13	TRBV19	-	TGTGCCAGTAGTATAGGCAGAATCTATGGCTACACCTTC	CASSIGRIYGYTF
-	TRBJ1-2	14	TRBV10-3	-	TGTGCCATCAGTGAGGAACAGGGTAACTATGGCTACACCTTC	CAISEEQGNYGYTF
-	TRBJ1-3	20	TRBV19	TRBD1	TGTGCCAGTAGTATAAGGTCGGGACAGGTCCTTCGACTCTCTGGAAACACCATATATTTT	CASSIRSGQVLRLSGNTIYF
-	TRBJ1-5	14	TRBV6-2/TRBV6-3	-	TGTGCCAGCAGTCTCCGGGACGGATCTGGCCACCAGCATTTT	CASSLRDGSGHQHF
few	TRBJ2-7	18	TRBV11-2	-	TGTGCCAGCAGCCCGTTAAGGCCTACCCTCCTGAGCTCCTACGAGCAGTACTTC	CASSPLRPTLLSSYEQYF
-	TRBJ1-6	14	TRBV5-1	-	TGCGCCAGCAGCTTGCCAGGAGGAGATTCACCCCTCCACTTT	CASSLPGGDSPLHF
once	TRBJ1-5	13	TRBV19	-	TGTGCCAGTAGTAGGGCTCCGGATCAGCCCCAGCATTTT	CASSRAPDQPQHF
-	TRBJ1-3	14	TRBV7-2	-	TGTGCCAGCAGCATAGAGCGGACGGGGAACACCATATATTTT	CASSIERTGNTIYF
-	TRBJ2-5	18	TRBV5-1	TRBD2	TGCGCCAGCAGCTTGGGATCTAGCGGGAGGACGTACGTGGAGACCCAGTACTTC	CASSLGSSGRTYVETQYF
-	TRBJ2-3	15	TRBV7-2	TRBD1	TGTGCCAGCAGCCTCCGGACAGGACTCACAGATACGCAGTATTTT	CASSLRTGLTDTQYF
-	TRBJ1-1	12	TRBV11-2	-	TGTGCCAGCAGCTTAACGAACACTGAAGCTTTCTTT	CASSLTNTEAFF
-	TRBJ1-1	14	TRBV4-2	-	TGTGCCAGCAGCCGGACTTTGCTCGGCACTGAAGCTTTCTTT	CASSRTLLGTEAFF
-	TRBJ2-7	16	TRBV10-3	-	TGTGCCATCAGTGAGCCCTCCGGGACGGGGACCTACGAGCAGTACTTC	CAISEPSGTGTYEQYF
-	TRBJ2-3	14	TRBV19	-	TGTGCCAGTAGTAGACTTTTCTACACAGATACGCAGTATTTT	CASSRLFYTDTQYF
-	TRBJ1-5	17	TRBV7-9	-	TGTGCCAGCAGCTTAGGCCCGGGACGGTATAGCAATCAGCCCCAGCATTTT	CASSLGPGRYSNQPQHF
few	TRBJ1-5	13	TRBV25-1	-	TGTGCCAGCAGTGAATTGGGGGTCGGGCCCCAGCATTTT	CASSELGVGPQHF